The source of this T cell receptor beta chain is a study of shared T cell receptors in the human thymus (dated by TCRdb to the early 2020s). Regarding the complete study: The study examined how self-reactive, shared T-cell receptor alpha chains are generated in the human thymus.

About this clone: Its antigen remains undetermined. No quality values exist for individual bases; no much larger clone is one base distant.

Libraries were made using the immunoSEQ multiplex PCR assay. As stored in TCRdb, this immuneACCESS dataset retains in-frame rearrangements with V and J assigned. A fraction of the clones does not appear; measured against another copy, unresolved V genes explain less than half of the discrepancy, and the remainder lacks a known reason. This sample comprises 500,000 to 850,000 clones, around 87% of them detected only once. Of the sample, roughly 0.0094% falls within the top ten clones. Per the germline V gene (reference sequence), MNHEY is the CDR1 and SMNVEV is the CDR2. Including cysteine and phenylalanine, the CDR3 has 18 amino acids. Left in the record is the CDR3 DNA by itself, 54 bases read in frame from the first base. At the junction V is shortened by 5 bases and J by 4 bases; bases outside the gene matches: 11. Separately, the same data were catalogued under a study of human thymus T cells. As the second study states: The donors were immunologically healthy infants in Finland who had open corrective cardiac surgery for congenital heart defects. The thymus tissue came from surgical resects taken out during corrective cardiac surgery. Usage of V and J gene segments appeared to be biased in both the thymic and the peripheral blood repertoires. Highly overlapping thymic TCR repertoires among unrelated individuals were reported in the related research. The study characterized TCR alpha and beta repertoires from fewer than 10 infant thymus samples and a few related peripheral blood samples. Donor ages ranged from about 7 to 244 days, and the cohort comprised 5 to 7 male and a couple of female infants. After being mechanically released from the tissue, thymocytes were kept at -70 degrees C in pellets of about 8.5-34 million cells. A QIAsymphony instrument was used to extract genomic DNA from the frozen cell pellets. The immunoSEQ multiplex PCR assay was used to amplify the TCRB and TCRAD loci from a standardized amount of quality-controlled genomic DNA. The amplicons covered the V(D)J region and were long enough to include the CDR3 and to identify the V and J genes. The commercial immunoSEQ service was used to sequence amplicons on an Illumina platform. Primer bias and sequencing errors were corrected as previously described, and TCRAD and TCRB definitions were based on the IMGT database. Analysis of the repertoires was done with immunoSEQ Analyzer 3.0 and VDJTools and included basic statistics, V/J segment usage, diversity estimates, rarefaction and pairwise overlap. To estimate diversity, the Chao1, ChaoE, Efron-Thisted, Shannon and inverse Simpson indices were applied, and diversity was also estimated on datasets down-sampled to the smallest sample. Repertoire overlap was assessed by strict matching of CDR3 nucleotide sequence, V gene and J gene, and clustering was done by Jaccard-based multidimensional scaling. On average, about 800,000 unique TCRB clonotypes were obtained from thymus samples, compared with approximately 82,000 from blood samples.

The rearranged segments are TRBV27 and TRBJ2-2, with 12 bases in between that match TRBD2. The clonotype originates from a boy less than two years old with a congenital heart defect. Donor details come from another sample of the same person, matched by shared clones. The sample taken for sequencing was thymocytes. The sequenced DNA is TGTGCCAGCAGTCTGGAGGGGCTAGCGGGGGGGCCCACCGGGGAGCTGTTTTTT. Its translation reads: CASSLEGLAGGPTGELFF.